This TCR beta chain was sequenced during a study of cytomegalovirus exposure and HLA in healthy donors. Study findings and constraints: Several of the most significant clusters appeared linked to common viral pathogens, based on a later analysis.

This CDR3 is 14 amino acids long. Germline V gene data show CDR1 as LGHNA and CDR2 as YSLEER. V shed 0 bases and J shed 3 bases, with 9 bases lying between them. For this clone: Its antigen remains unknown.

The PCR was carried out with 60 Vbeta primers and 13 Jbeta primers. TCRdb keeps only in-frame clones here, not all; method: immunoSEQ multiplex PCR. This table holds about 150,000 clones, around 75% found once. The receptor was derived from a human donor in good health. The sample consisted of PBMCs. The chain employs TRBV4-3 and TRBJ2-7; no firm D call. Written as DNA, the CDR3 is TGCGCCAGCAGCCAAGATCAGGTAAACTACGAGCAGTACTTC. It specifies CASSQDQVNYEQYF.